The clone carrying this TCR beta chain occurred a few times. Its matching antigen is unknown. The sample originates from a study of T cell repertoires in cytomegalovirus infection. The study, taken as a whole, reports: CMV-specific TCR beta clonotypes restricted by HLA-C were the ones dominating the ex vivo response.

TCRdb used MiXCR to reprocess the reads, holding one entry per CDR3 protein. In the table there are roughly 990,000 distinct CDR3 sequences, more than 25% of which are singletons. The germline gives CDR1 DFQATT, CDR2 SNEGSKA (reference sequence). This CDR3 is 18 amino acids long. With V trimmed by 5 bases and J by 3 bases, 16 bases remained unmatched. The sample in question was cultured CD8+ T cells from PBMCs, obtained from culture after CMV antigen stimulation. The chain joins TRBV20-1 to TRBJ2-2, with TRBD1 matching over 9 bases. The sequence was collected from a human donor in good health (CMV status not recorded). Some clones in this sample may be carry-over from other donors' samples. The CDR3 DNA follows: TGCAGTGCTTCCGGTGAATCTACCGGGACAGGGTACACCGGGGAGCTGTTTTTT. As protein: CSASGESTGTGYTGELFF.